This T cell receptor beta chain derives from a study of shared clonotypes between healthy human individuals. In the study overall: Per donor, three plates held CD4 naive cells, three held CD4 memory, two held CD8 naive and one held CD8 memory.

A word on this clone: Its antigen is undetermined.

Repertoires were generated with immunoSEQ multiplex PCR, while TCRdb's copy carries only in-frame clones and drops some. The sample contains about 2.3 million clones, 85% to 95% of which appear only once. Study-wide findings and caveats: Rarefaction gave evidence that sorted-subset sequencing remained incomplete despite large depth.

The V gene end was trimmed by 6 bases and the J gene end by 12 bases; junction bases not matched to a gene: 14. CDR3 length equals 15 residues. The germline V gene encodes CDR1 MNHEY and CDR2 SVGAGI. The J gene is TRBJ1-5, the V gene TRBV6-5; 10 nucleotides line up with TRBD1. Sequencing was done on a sample of naive CD4+ T cells from PBMCs. Regarding subset: CD45RA+ positively selected. The TCR was taken from a young man in good health. Some clones in this sample may be carry-over from other donors' samples. CDR3 in DNA: TGTGCCAGCAGCTCCCGACGGACAGGGGGAGGTCACCAGCATTTT. As protein: CASSSRRTGGGHQHF.